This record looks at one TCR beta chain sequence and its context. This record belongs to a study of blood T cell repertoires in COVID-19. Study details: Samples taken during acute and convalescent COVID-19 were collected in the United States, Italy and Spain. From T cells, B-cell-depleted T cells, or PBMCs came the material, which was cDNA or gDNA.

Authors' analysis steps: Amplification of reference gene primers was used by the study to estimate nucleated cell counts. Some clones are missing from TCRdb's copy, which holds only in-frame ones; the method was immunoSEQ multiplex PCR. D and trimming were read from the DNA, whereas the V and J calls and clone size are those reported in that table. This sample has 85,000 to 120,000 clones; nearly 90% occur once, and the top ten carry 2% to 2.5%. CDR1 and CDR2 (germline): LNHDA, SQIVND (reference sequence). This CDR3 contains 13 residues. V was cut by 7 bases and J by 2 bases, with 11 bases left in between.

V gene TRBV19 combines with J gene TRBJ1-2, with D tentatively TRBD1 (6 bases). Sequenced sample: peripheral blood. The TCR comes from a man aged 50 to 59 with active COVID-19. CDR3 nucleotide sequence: TGTGCCAGTACTGTCGGACAGAACTATGGCTACACCTTC. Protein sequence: CASTVGQNYGYTF.